The subject of this entry is one T cell receptor beta chain. The CDR3 spans 13 residues. CDR1 SQVTM and CDR2 ANQGSEA come from the germline V gene. V lost 5 bases and J 6 bases, leaving 13 bases between the germline ends. This record comes from a study of T cell changes during pregnancy in multiple sclerosis. Only in-frame clones appear in the TCRdb table, and some are missing; sequencing was by immunoSEQ multiplex PCR. The sample gives approximately 50,000 clones, nearly 95% of which show up once; about 0.61% is in the top ten. Here the sequenced sample was CD4+ T cells from peripheral blood mononuclear cells, taken after pregnancy. The chain has TRBV29-1 and TRBJ2-2; a weak D match, TRBD2 (6 bases). This clonotype was obtained from a female donor in good health, enrolled as a control in a pregnancy study. DNA of the CDR3: TGCAGCGTTTGGGCGGGGAGCCCCGGGGAGCTGTTTTTT. Its translation: CSVWAGSPGELFF.